This T cell receptor beta chain was retrieved from a study of OX40 agonist ivuxolimab in advanced cancers. Study findings and constraints: Partial responders dosed at 0.1-3.0 mg/kg displayed clonal expansion ranking among the lowest.

Profiled with immunoSEQ multiplex PCR; TCRdb holds only in-frame clones, not every one. The sample gives 48,000 or so clones, roughly 83% of which show up once; 1% to 1.3% is in the top ten. Germline V gives CDR1 SGHRS, CDR2 YFSETQ. The CDR3 extends over 14 amino acids. V was trimmed by 0 bases and J by 1 base, leaving 7 bases between them. Comment on this clone: Its antigen is unidentified.

The input for sequencing was CD4+ or CD8+ T cells sorted from blood, taken in a trial of the OX40 agonist ivuxolimab. J is TRBJ1-1 and V is TRBV5-1; D not resolved. The sequence was collected from an adult with an advanced solid tumor such as melanoma, head and neck, liver or kidney cancer. The CDR3 DNA is TGCGCCAGCAGCTTGGGACCGGGGAACACTGAAGCTTTCTTT. This gives the protein CASSLGPGNTEAFF.